The present entry profiles one T cell receptor beta chain with its context. Antigen: not known. This sample is drawn from a study of long-term antiretroviral therapy in people with HIV. Overall study context: Initial samples were collected about a decade before the 2015 immediate-ART recommendation.

CDR1 is MNHNS, CDR2 SASEGT, per germline. CDR3 length: 15 residues. The ends lost 6 bases at V and 0 bases at J; junction bases unmatched: 3. At the survey level, the v3.0 immunoSEQ assay was run. Produced via immunoSEQ multiplex PCR; TCRdb's table is partial and in-frame only. The table shows some 21,000 clones, with about 80% occurring only once. Findings and caveats of the study: Someone took the blood between about 2004 and 2017, maybe while older ART regimens were in use. In HIV, the repertoires covered a tighter span of CDR3 lengths than in controls.

The J gene is TRBJ1-2, the V gene TRBV6-1; 11 bases are shared with TRBD1. The source is a man aged 45-60 years with HIV. The specimen comprised unsorted PBMCs, sampled 0.3 years after starting antiretroviral therapy. This CDR3 reads CASRRGQGANYGYTF. The CDR3 bases are TGTGCCAGCAGAAGGGGACAGGGGGCTAACTATGGCTACACCTTC.